Each of the 28 T cell receptor beta chains below was sequenced from the same sample in a study of shared clonotypes between healthy human individuals. Measured with immunoSEQ multiplex PCR; TCRdb has only the in-frame clones, and not every one. The sample shows approximately 710,000 clones, about 92% of them seen only once. Sequenced sample: memory CD8+ T cells from PBMCs. As for subset: CD45RO+ cells pooled with CCR7-negative TemRA cells. The receptors stem from a man younger than 35 in good health. Some clones in this sample may be carry-over from other donors' samples.

Regarding this clone: This specimen includes other DNA sequences encoding the same CDR3. The V gene is TRBV27, the J gene TRBJ2-7, with 8 positions matching TRBD2. The CDR3 spans 13 residues. V shed 5 bases and J 2 bases; nucleotides not matched to a gene: 2. Germline CDR1 and CDR2: MNHEY and SMNVEV (reference sequence). CDR3: CASSSGRTYEQYF. The CDR3 DNA reads as TGTGCCAGCAGTAGCGGGAGAACCTACGAGCAGTACTTC.

The chain combines TRBV5-1 with TRBJ2-1; D not certain. V was pared by 6 bases and J by 9 bases, with 13 bases between. The CDR3 extends over 12 amino acids. CDR1 and CDR2 (germline): SGHRS, YFSETQ. The CDR3: CASKDFGAEQFF. CDR3 in DNA: TGCGCCAGCAAAGACTTCGGAGCTGAGCAGTTCTTC. The complete variable domain, with remaining parts taken from reference TRBV5-1 and TRBJ2-1, reads KAGVTQTPRYLIKTRGQQVTLSCSPISGHRSVSWYQQTPGQGLQFLFEYFSETQRNKGNFPGRFSGRQFSNSRSEMNVSTLELGDSALYLCASKDFGAEQFFGPGTRLTVL.

V gene TRBV4-1 combines with J gene TRBJ2-1; D is ambiguous. This CDR3 contains 13 residues. The germline V and J ends were trimmed by 1 base and 7 bases, with 8 bases remaining between them. Germline values: CDR1 MGHRA, CDR2 YSYEKL. In DNA form, the CDR3 reads TGCGCCAGCAGCCAAGGTGGTTGGAATGAGCAGTTCTTC. Translated: CASSQGGWNEQFF.

V usage is TRBV2 and J usage is TRBJ2-1, with no clear D. The CDR3 is 15 amino acids. Trimming shortened V by 5 bases and J by 3 bases, and 14 bases separated the two germline ends. Per the germline V gene, CDR1 is SNHLY and CDR2 is FYNNEI. The CDR3 protein is CASSPDGSFYNEQFF. The CDR3 nucleotides read TGTGCCAGCAGTCCGGACGGAAGCTTCTACAATGAGCAGTTCTTC.

The CDR3 nucleotides read TGTGCCAGCAGCTTTGGAGATCAGCCCCAGCATTTT. Amino acid sequence: CASSFGDQPQHF. V and J are TRBV5-6 and TRBJ1-5, with D unclear. V gave up 2 bases and J gave up 5 bases, with 5 bases separating them. CDR1 and CDR2 (germline): SGHDT, YYEEEE. CDR3 length equals 12 residues.

CDR3 in DNA: TGCGCCAGCAGCCCTAAGACAGGGGGGAACACTGAAGCTTTCTTT. Translating gives CASSPKTGGNTEAFF. The chain combines TRBV4-1 with TRBJ1-1, with TRBD1 matching 9 bases. The germline V gene encodes CDR1 MGHRA and CDR2 YSYEKL. CDR3 length: 15 amino acids. V shed 4 bases and J 1 base; nucleotides not matched to a gene: 4.

The J gene is TRBJ1-2, the V gene TRBV28; 8 nucleotides line up with TRBD1. V was pared by 7 bases and J by 4 bases, with 5 bases of the junction left unmatched. The germline gives CDR1 MDHEN, CDR2 SYDVKM. The length of the CDR3 is 13 residues. CDR3 in DNA: TGTGCCAGCATAAGGGACAGGTCCTATGGCTACACCTTC. Translated: CASIRDRSYGYTF.

The chain recombines TRBV11-2 with TRBJ2-7, with TRBD2 identical over 7 bases. Germline V gene lookup returns CDR1 SGHAT and CDR2 FQNNGV. The CDR3 consists of 16 residues. After removal of 5 bases from V and 4 bases from J, the junction contained 14 bases not matched to a gene. CDR3 coding DNA: TGTGCCAGCAGCCCGGGGACTAAAACAAGACTTTACGAGCAGTACTTC. Translating it yields CASSPGTKTRLYEQYF.

The chain carries TRBV18 and TRBJ2-3, with 12 bases fitting TRBD2. V lost 0 bases to trimming and J lost 7 bases; unmatched junction nucleotides: 8. CDR1 KGHSH and CDR2 LQKENI come from the germline V gene. The CDR3 spans 17 residues. CDR3 DNA sequence: TGTGCCAGCTCACCACCGGGGCTAGCGGGAGGGCCGAATACGCAGTATTTT. Protein: CASSPPGLAGGPNTQYF.

As for this clone: The DNA is omitted, as the CDR3 cannot be located on it reliably, and the CDR3 follows TCRdb's listing. The chain carries TRBV21-1 and TRBJ2-7; TRBD2 was called by the table and not checked on the DNA. TRBV21-1 is assigned pseudogene status. The CDR3 spans 16 residues, counting both ends. The CDR3 here is CASSPGFGRGTNEQYF.

In DNA, the CDR3 is TGTGCCAGCAGCCCCTTAGCGGGTTTCAATGAGCAGTTCTTC. Amino acid sequence: CASSPLAGFNEQFF. The chain couples TRBV7-2 to TRBJ2-1, with 7 bases that match TRBD2. After removal of 5 bases from V and 6 bases from J, the junction contained 7 bases not matched to a gene. This CDR3 is 14 amino acids long. Germline CDR1 reads SGHTA; CDR2 reads FQGNSA.

This clone was counted only a few times. V gene TRBV5-4 combines with J gene TRBJ2-7, with 13 bases fitting TRBD2. The CDR3 contains 16 residues. Per germline, CDR1 SGHNT and CDR2 YYREEE (reference sequence). J was trimmed by 1 base and V by 4 bases; bases with no gene match: 5. As DNA, the CDR3 is TGTGCCAGCAGCATTAGGACTAGCGGGAGTTCCTACGAGCAGTACTTC. It codes for CASSIRTSGSSYEQYF.

The CDR3 region is CASSLVTGGVSTDTQYF. The CDR3 region has the DNA TGTGCCAGCAGCTTAGTAACCGGGGGAGTTAGCACAGATACGCAGTATTTT. V gene TRBV11-2 combines with J gene TRBJ2-3; perhaps TRBD2 as D (6 bases). Germline CDR1 reads SGHAT; CDR2 reads FQNNGV. The CDR3 contains 17 residues. Trimming shortened V by 1 base and J by 0 bases, and 14 bases separated the two germline ends.

The rearrangement joins TRBV11-2 to TRBJ2-1; 7 positions agree with TRBD2. The CDR3 is made up of 15 amino acids. Germline assignment: CDR1 SGHAT and CDR2 FQNNGV. V was clipped by 4 bases and J by 3 bases; unmatched bases: 6. DNA of the CDR3: TGTGCCAGCAGCTCTTACCAGCGGGACTACAATGAGCAGTTCTTC. Translating gives CASSSYQRDYNEQFF.

The rearrangement joins TRBV9 to TRBJ2-7; weak D call: TRBD2 (5 bases). The CDR3 loop spans 15 amino acids. Trimming cost V 4 bases and J 1 base, with 15 bases left between them. The V gene's germline CDR1 is SGDLS and CDR2 YYNGEE. CDR3 protein: CASSPYGRGSYEQYF. The CDR3 coding sequence is TGTGCCAGCAGCCCGTATGGCCGAGGGTCCTACGAGCAGTACTTC.

This chain uses TRBV7-9 with TRBJ2-5; no clear D. The germline gives CDR1 SEHNR, CDR2 FQNEAQ (reference sequence). The CDR3 is 15 amino acids. Trimming shortened V by 0 bases and J by 4 bases, and 12 bases separated the two germline ends. The DNA for the CDR3 is TGTGCCAGCAGCTTAGCCCCGGACCCCGTAGAGACCCAGTACTTC. This encodes CASSLAPDPVETQYF. The full variable domain, in which reference TRBV7-9 and TRBJ2-5 provide the parts outside the CDR3, is DTGVSQNPRHKITKRGQNVTFRCDPISEHNRLYWYRQTLGQGPEFLTYFQNEAQLEKSRLLSDRFSAERPKGSFSTLEIQRTEQGDSAMYLCASSLAPDPVETQYFGPGTRLLVL.

The chain uses TRBV18 and TRBJ1-2; D remains ambiguous. Trimming cost V 6 bases and J 6 bases, with 11 bases left between them. Germline lookup yields CDR1 KGHSH and CDR2 LQKENI. The CDR3 length is 12 residues. This CDR3 reads CASSSPGNGYTF. The CDR3 coding sequence is TGTGCCAGCTCGTCGCCGGGGAATGGCTACACCTTC.

This chain connects TRBV30 to TRBJ1-1, with D possibly TRBD1 on 5 matching bases. The CDR3 covers 15 residues. With 0 bases removed from V and 5 bases from J, the gap between germline ends came to 16 bases. CDR1 and CDR2 from the germline V gene are GTSNPN and SVGIG (reference sequence). The CDR3 DNA reads as TGTGCCTGGAGTGTAAGCTCCAGGGTAGGGACTGAAGCTTTCTTT. Translating it yields CAWSVSSRVGTEAFF. Complete variable domain (other parts from reference TRBV30 and TRBJ1-1): SQTIHQWPATLVQPVGSPLSLECTVEGTSNPNLYWYRQAAGRGLQLLFYSVGIGQISSEVPQNLSASRPQDRQFILSSKKLLLSDSGFYLCAWSVSSRVGTEAFFGQGTRLTVV.

The chain is built from TRBV7-2 and TRBJ2-3; D is perhaps TRBD2 (5 bases). This CDR3 has 16 amino acids. Germline lookup yields CDR1 SGHTA and CDR2 FQGNSA. Trimming cost V 5 bases and J 1 base, with 16 bases left between them. The chain's CDR3 is CASSPWLGGGTDTQYF. The CDR3 nucleotides read TGTGCCAGCAGCCCCTGGCTTGGAGGAGGCACAGATACGCAGTATTTT.

The chain recombines TRBV27 with TRBJ1-2, with 9 bases fitting TRBD1. V lost 0 bases and J lost 8; bases outside the gene matches: 10. Germline V gene sequence: CDR1 MNHEY, CDR2 SMNVEV (reference sequence). CDR3 length: 16 residues. Here the CDR3 DNA reads TGTGCCAGCAGTTTATCGGGACAGGGAAGGACTAAGGGCTACACCTTC. It encodes CASSLSGQGRTKGYTF.

The chain combines TRBV29-1 with TRBJ2-7; D not certain. Germline CDR1 is SQVTM and CDR2 is ANQGSEA. Trimming pared 3 bases from V and 7 bases from J, leaving 10 bases between. The CDR3 contains 11 residues. CDR3: CSVDGLGEQYF. The DNA of the CDR3 is TGCAGCGTTGATGGTCTAGGTGAGCAGTACTTC.

This clone has just a few counts. The V gene is TRBV5-1, the J gene TRBJ2-7, with TRBD1 identical over 8 bases. The CDR3 spans 14 residues. Germline V gene data show CDR1 as SGHRS and CDR2 as YFSETQ. V lost 2 bases, J lost 3 bases, and 4 bases stayed unmatched. CDR3: CASSLSGTGYEQYF. DNA of the CDR3: TGCGCCAGCAGCTTATCCGGGACAGGCTACGAGCAGTACTTC. Filled out from reference TRBV5-1 and TRBJ2-7, the complete variable domain reads KAGVTQTPRYLIKTRGQQVTLSCSPISGHRSVSWYQQTPGQGLQFLFEYFSETQRNKGNFPGRFSGRQFSNSRSEMNVSTLELGDSALYLCASSLSGTGYEQYFGPGTRLTVT.

There are many counts of this clone. V is TRBV27 and J is TRBJ1-1, with 7 nucleotides matching TRBD1. The CDR3 is 14 amino acids. Germline lookup yields CDR1 MNHEY and CDR2 SMNVEV (reference sequence). J gave up 4 bases and V 1 base, and 3 bases lay outside the gene matches. The CDR3 DNA sequence: TGTGCCAGCAGTTTATATTCAGGGGGCACTGAAGCTTTCTTT. As protein: CASSLYSGGTEAFF.

The V call is TRBV15, the J call TRBJ2-5; D is possibly TRBD1 (7 bases). This CDR3 region has 16 residues. Germline V gives CDR1 LNHNV, CDR2 YYDKDF (reference sequence). The V gene lost 5 bases and the J gene lost 5 bases, with 21 bases spanning the gap. CDR3 bases: TGTGCCACCAGCCCCTTCTCGGAGGGGGCGGGGGAGACCCAGTACTTC. Its translation is CATSPFSEGAGETQYF.

The V call is TRBV27, the J call TRBJ1-2, with a weak D call TRBD1 (5 bases). The V end lost 0 bases, the J end lost 1 base, and 12 bases lay between the germline ends. Germline V gene lookup returns CDR1 MNHEY and CDR2 SMNVEV (reference sequence). The CDR3 is 16 residues long. CDR3: CASSLSNPGINYGYTF. The DNA for the CDR3 is TGTGCCAGCAGTTTATCCAATCCAGGGATTAACTATGGCTACACCTTC.

The chain combines TRBV4-1 with TRBJ2-1, with no clear D. V dropped 0 bases and J dropped 8 bases, with 14 bases sitting between them. Germline values: CDR1 MGHRA, CDR2 YSYEKL. The CDR3 spans 15 residues. CDR3 loop: CASSQDAASQDEQFF. As DNA, the CDR3 is TGCGCCAGCAGCCAAGATGCAGCGTCCCAGGATGAGCAGTTCTTC.

The chain carries TRBV5-1 and TRBJ1-4; D is uncertain. CDR1 SGHRS and CDR2 YFSETQ come from the germline V gene. With 3 bases removed from V and 7 bases from J, the gap between germline ends came to 13 bases. This CDR3 has 14 residues. In nucleotides, the CDR3 is TGCGCCAGCAGCTCGACCGGACTTGGTGAAAAACTGTTTTTT. This translates into CASSSTGLGEKLFF.

This clone has a handful of counts. The chain couples TRBV27 to TRBJ1-1; 12 bases agree with TRBD1. The germline V gene has CDR1 MNHEY and CDR2 SMNVEV (reference sequence). The V and J ends lost 5 bases and 7 bases, in that order; junction bases with no gene match: 8. The CDR3 contains 15 residues. This chain's CDR3 is CASSGRGQGAREAFF. DNA of the CDR3: TGTGCCAGCAGTGGGCGGGGACAGGGGGCGCGTGAAGCTTTCTTT.